This passage covers 29 T cell receptor beta chains from one sample sequenced in a study of PD-L1 blockade in urothelial cancer. TCRdb's copy holds only in-frame clones and misses some; the assay was immunoSEQ multiplex PCR. The sample records 50,000 to 55,000 clones, more than 70% being singletons. Time point of the sample: peripheral blood 6 weeks after treatment start. The material sequenced was PBMCs, taken around atezolizumab (anti-PD-L1) treatment. All receptors derive from a man in his sixties with urothelial cancer.

The chain combines TRBV19 with TRBJ2-6; D unresolved. Germline V CDR1 and CDR2: LNHDA, SQIVND (reference sequence). The V end was cut by 7 bases, the J end by 1 base, with 14 bases between. This CDR3 region has 16 residues. As DNA, the CDR3 is TGTGCCAGTATATCAGTGGCCAGATCTGGGGCCAACGTCCTGACTTTC. Encoded protein: CASISVARSGANVLTF.

V and J are TRBV7-2 and TRBJ1-5; D call uncertain. The CDR3 has 14 residues. V was pared by 7 bases and J by 0 bases, with 10 bases between. Germline CDR1 SGHTA, CDR2 FQGNSA. DNA of the CDR3: TGTGCCAGCAAAGGACTTTATAGCAATCAGCCCCAGCATTTT. Translation: CASKGLYSNQPQHF. Variable domain in full (rest from reference TRBV7-2 and TRBJ1-5): GAGVSQSPSNKVTEKGKDVELRCDPISGHTALYWYRQSLGQGLEFLIYFQGNSAPDKSGLPSDRFSAERTGGSVSTLTIQRTQQEDSAVYLCASKGLYSNQPQHFGDGTRLSIL.

The chain couples TRBV19 to TRBJ1-5, with D perhaps TRBD1 (5 bases). The length of the CDR3 is 15 residues. Germline values: CDR1 LNHDA, CDR2 SQIVND (reference sequence). Trimming took 7 bases from V and 0 from J, leaving 13 bases between them. CDR3 residues: CASTLGGGSNQPQHF. CDR3 in DNA: TGTGCCAGTACCCTCGGGGGGGGTAGCAATCAGCCCCAGCATTTT. Full variable domain (missing parts from reference TRBV19 and TRBJ1-5): DGGITQSPKYLFRKEGQNVTLSCEQNLNHDAMYWYRQDPGQGLRLIYYSQIVNDFQKGDIAEGYSVSREKKESFPLTVTSAQKNPTAFYLCASTLGGGSNQPQHFGDGTRLSIL.

This chain joins TRBV28 and TRBJ2-7; no clear D. CDR1 is MDHEN and CDR2 is SYDVKM in the germline V gene. This CDR3 comprises 13 residues. Trimming took off 3 bases at V and 2 bases at J, with 8 bases between the two ends. CDR3 sequence (DNA): TGTGCCAGCAGTTTTTCCCAGGCCTACGAGCAGTACTTC. Encoded protein: CASSFSQAYEQYF.

This chain connects TRBV28 to TRBJ2-2, with 15 bases lining up with TRBD2. V was pared by 11 bases and J by 7 bases, with 14 bases of the junction left unmatched. The V gene's germline CDR1 is MDHEN and CDR2 SYDVKM. The CDR3 totals 17 residues. The CDR3: CAVWAGGLAGGGGELFF. DNA for the CDR3: TGTGCCGTCTGGGCAGGGGGACTAGCGGGAGGTGGCGGGGAGCTGTTTTTT.

V is TRBV19 and J is TRBJ1-4; a weak D match, TRBD1 (6 bases). CDR1 and CDR2 from the germline V gene are LNHDA and SQIVND (reference sequence). The CDR3 spans 18 residues. The V end was cut by 5 bases, the J end by 5 bases, with 24 bases between. CDR3 in amino acids: CASSGYFDRTPKNEKLFF. The CDR3 DNA reads as TGTGCCAGTAGTGGGTACTTCGACAGGACCCCAAAAAATGAAAAACTGTTTTTT.

The CDR3 coding sequence is TGTGCCAGCAGTATTAATCAGGATTCTAACACTGAAGCTTTCTTT. This encodes CASSINQDSNTEAFF. This chain connects TRBV6-4 to TRBJ1-1; D gene uncertain. V was shortened by 5 bases and J by 2 bases, with 15 bases between the two germline ends. Germline lookup yields CDR1 MRHNA and CDR2 SNTAGT. The CDR3 runs to 15 residues.

The J gene is TRBJ2-7, the V gene TRBV19; D perhaps matches TRBD2 (5 bases). The ends were cut back, 3 bases at V and 7 bases at J, with 10 bases in the middle. The CDR3 covers 12 residues. Germline CDR1 is LNHDA and CDR2 is SQIVND (reference sequence). CDR3 in DNA: TGTGCCAGTAGTATGGTGACGGGGGAGCAGTACTTC. Translated, it gives CASSMVTGEQYF.

The chain couples TRBV7-2 to TRBJ2-7; D perhaps matches TRBD1 (5 bases). Trimming removed 3 bases from V and 7 bases from J, with 13 bases in between. This CDR3 has 13 amino acids. The V gene's germline CDR1 is SGHTA and CDR2 FQGNSA. The CDR3, as DNA: TGTGCCAGCAGCTTGGCTGACAGATGGGAGCAGTACTTC. Translated: CASSLADRWEQYF.

In the case of this clone: Other DNA sequences in the sample encode the same CDR3. This chain uses TRBV9 with TRBJ2-5, with a weak D call TRBD2 (5 bases). The ends were cut back, 1 base at V and 1 base at J, with 8 bases in the middle. Germline loops: CDR1 SGDLS, CDR2 YYNGEE. The CDR3 loop spans 14 amino acids. In nucleotides, the CDR3 is TGTGCCAGCAGCGTACGGGGTTCCCAAGAGACCCAGTACTTC. Translating gives CASSVRGSQETQYF.

This chain links TRBV6-6 with TRBJ2-2, with 8 bases identical to TRBD1. CDR3 length: 15 residues. V dropped 7 bases and J dropped 2; count of bases not matched to a gene: 6. The germline V gene encodes CDR1 MNHNY and CDR2 SVGAGI (reference sequence). CDR3: CASIHGQGNTGELFF. The CDR3 nucleotides are TGTGCCAGCATTCACGGACAGGGCAACACCGGGGAGCTGTTTTTT.

The V call is TRBV29-1, the J call TRBJ2-3, with 10 bases matching TRBD2. Trimming at V came to 6 bases and at J to 4 bases, leaving 19 bases not matched to a gene. The CDR3 runs 18 residues. CDR1 and CDR2 (germline): SQVTM, ANQGSEA. CDR3 region: CSVGYLSGSGGGSDTQYF. CDR3 coding DNA: TGCAGCGTCGGCTACCTCTCTGGGAGCGGGGGGGGATCAGATACGCAGTATTTT.

This clone came up a few times. The chain uses TRBV19 and TRBJ2-7; TRBD2 aligns across 14 bases. From germline, CDR1 is LNHDA and CDR2 SQIVND (reference sequence). The trim removed 10 bases at V and 4 bases at J, leaving 12 bases unmatched. CDR3 length equals 16 residues. The CDR3 sequence is CATRTSGGPREYEQYF. DNA for the CDR3: TGTGCCACCCGGACTAGCGGGGGGCCAAGGGAATACGAGCAGTACTTC. The entire variable domain, with the rest obtained from reference TRBV19 and TRBJ2-7, is as follows: DGGITQSPKYLFRKEGQNVTLSCEQNLNHDAMYWYRQDPGQGLRLIYYSQIVNDFQKGDIAEGYSVSREKKESFPLTVTSAQKNPTAFYLCATRTSGGPREYEQYFGPGTRLTVT.

J is TRBJ1-4 and V is TRBV30, with a tentative D call TRBD1 (6 bases). Germline V gene data show CDR1 as GTSNPN and CDR2 as SVGIG (reference sequence). The germline V and J ends were trimmed by 5 bases and 8 bases, with 12 bases remaining between them. The CDR3 loop spans 12 amino acids. CDR3 amino acids: CAWSQRGEKLFF. CDR3 DNA sequence: TGTGCCTGGTCACAGAGGGGGGAAAAACTGTTTTTT. The full variable domain, rest sourced from reference TRBV30 and TRBJ1-4, is SQTIHQWPATLVQPVGSPLSLECTVEGTSNPNLYWYRQAAGRGLQLLFYSVGIGQISSEVPQNLSASRPQDRQFILSSKKLLLSDSGFYLCAWSQRGEKLFFGSGTQLSVL.

The chain has TRBV6-1 and TRBJ1-2, with 7 positions matching TRBD1. Germline V gene lookup returns CDR1 MNHNS and CDR2 SASEGT. Unmatched junction bases numbered 14, after V lost 6 bases and J lost 7 bases. CDR3 length: 15 amino acids. The CDR3 nucleotides are TGTGCCAGCAGCCACAGGGGCCAGCGTAATTCTGGCTACACCTTC. Amino acid sequence: CASSHRGQRNSGYTF.

This chain connects TRBV6-6 to TRBJ1-4; D might be TRBD1 (5 bases). Per germline, CDR1 MNHNY and CDR2 SVGAGI (reference sequence). CDR3 length: 16 residues. Trimming removed 0 bases from V and 7 bases from J, with 15 bases in between. The CDR3 DNA is TGTGCCAGCAGTTACTCGGCAGGGACGCGGGGTGAAAAACTGTTTTTT. Amino acid sequence: CASSYSAGTRGEKLFF.

CDR3 region: CATSRGIGTGAYEQYF. The CDR3 coding sequence is TGTGCCACCAGCAGGGGTATCGGGACAGGGGCCTACGAGCAGTACTTC. The V call is TRBV15, the J call TRBJ2-7; 10 bases are shared with TRBD1. The V and J ends lost 3 bases and 2 bases, in that order; junction bases with no gene match: 7. The CDR3 is 16 residues long. Germline V CDR1 and CDR2: LNHNV, YYDKDF (reference sequence).

This chain connects TRBV7-2 to TRBJ1-2; the D gene is possibly TRBD1 (6 bases). The germline V gene encodes CDR1 SGHTA and CDR2 FQGNSA. This CDR3 contains 15 residues. V was trimmed by 5 bases and J by 5 bases, leaving 18 bases between them. CDR3 loop: CASSPGQYVVYGYTF. CDR3 DNA sequence: TGTGCCAGCAGCCCAGGACAGTACGTAGTTTATGGCTACACCTTC.

This clone was seen a handful of times. The chain recombines TRBV7-2 with TRBJ2-7, with 10 bases matching TRBD2. J lost 7 bases, V lost 1 base, and 7 bases had no gene match. The CDR3 covers 15 residues. Germline values: CDR1 SGHTA, CDR2 FQGNSA. The CDR3 DNA sequence: TGTGCCAGCAGCTTAGACTCTAGGACTAGCGGAGAGCAGTACTTC. Protein product: CASSLDSRTSGEQYF. Full variable domain (remainder filled in from reference TRBV7-2 and TRBJ2-7): GAGVSQSPSNKVTEKGKDVELRCDPISGHTALYWYRQSLGQGLEFLIYFQGNSAPDKSGLPSDRFSAERTGGSVSTLTIQRTQQEDSAVYLCASSLDSRTSGEQYFGPGTRLTVT.

This chain uses TRBV4-3 with TRBJ2-3; TRBD1 matches 8 bases. Per the germline V gene, CDR1 is LGHNA and CDR2 is YSLEER. With V trimmed by 6 bases and J by 0 bases, 14 bases remained unmatched. The CDR3 runs to 18 residues. CDR3 sequence: CASSSQNQGAGSTDTQYF. In nucleotides, the CDR3 is TGCGCCAGCAGTTCTCAAAATCAGGGGGCGGGCAGCACAGATACGCAGTATTTT.

The V and J genes are TRBV5-1 and TRBJ2-7; 7 nucleotides line up with TRBD1. This CDR3 has 14 residues. Trimming removed 0 bases from V and 4 bases from J; junction bases left unmatched: 4. CDR1 is SGHRS and CDR2 is YFSETQ in the germline V gene. The CDR3 DNA reads TGCGCCAGCAGCTTGGAGGGACAGCTGTACGAGCAGTACTTC. Protein: CASSLEGQLYEQYF.

V usage is TRBV12-5 and J usage is TRBJ2-7; 8 nucleotides line up with TRBD1. Germline V lookup: CDR1 LGHNT, CDR2 FRNRAP. Losses at the gene ends were 5 bases for V and 6 bases for J; bases not matched to a gene: 15. This CDR3 is built from 16 residues. CDR3 sequence reads: CASGLGARQGSSEQYF. CDR3 nucleotides: TGTGCTAGTGGTCTGGGGGCGAGACAGGGGTCGTCCGAGCAGTACTTC.

The V gene is TRBV27, the J gene TRBJ2-7, with TRBD2 matching 11 bases. J gave up 3 bases and V 3 bases, and 1 base lay outside the gene matches. Germline V gene data show CDR1 as MNHEY and CDR2 as SMNVEV (reference sequence). The CDR3 totals 14 residues. The CDR3 bases are TGTGCCAGCAGTTTTAGCGGGAGGGGCTACGAGCAGTACTTC. It translates to CASSFSGRGYEQYF.

This clone was observed a few times. The chain is built from TRBV7-2 and TRBJ2-3, with D perhaps TRBD1 (6 bases). The CDR3 runs to 16 residues. Germline values: CDR1 SGHTA, CDR2 FQGNSA. Trimming removed 1 base from V and 5 bases from J, with 16 bases in between. The CDR3 sequence is CASSLVRGRRGDTQYF. The CDR3 DNA follows: TGTGCCAGCAGCTTAGTTCGAGGGCGCAGGGGAGATACGCAGTATTTT.

This rearrangement joins TRBV10-3 to TRBJ2-3; tentative D call: TRBD2 (6 bases). Germline V gene data show CDR1 as ENHRY and CDR2 as SYGVKD. V lost 10 bases to trimming and J lost 0 bases, with 14 bases between them. There are 14 residues in the CDR3. CDR3 coding DNA: TGTGCCACCCGGGACTCGTCTAGCACAGATACGCAGTATTTT. Translated, it gives CATRDSSSTDTQYF.

The rearrangement uses TRBV6-5 and TRBJ2-5, with TRBD2 as a possible D gene (6 bases). Germline CDR1 is MNHEY and CDR2 is SVGAGI. The V end was cut by 5 bases, the J end by 3 bases, with 13 bases between. The CDR3 loop spans 14 amino acids. The DNA for the CDR3 is TGTGCCAGCAGTGATAGCGGACCAGAAGAGACCCAGTACTTC. Translation: CASSDSGPEETQYF.

This clone occurred a few times. The chain links TRBV6-1 to TRBJ1-6, with D perhaps TRBD1 (5 bases). Germline CDR1 and CDR2: MNHNS and SASEGT. Trimming shortened V by 3 bases and J by 9 bases, and 12 bases separated the two germline ends. The CDR3 runs to 14 residues. The CDR3 DNA sequence: TGTGCCAGCAGTGATTCAGGAGGGACTTCACCCCTCCACTTT. This encodes CASSDSGGTSPLHF.

The chain joins TRBV6-1 to TRBJ1-1; D is uncertain. Germline CDR1 reads MNHNS; CDR2 reads SASEGT. The CDR3 runs to 13 residues. Trimming pared 5 bases from V and 1 base from J, leaving 8 bases between. The CDR3 nucleotides read TGTGCCAGCAGTATACTTTCGAACACTGAAGCTTTCTTT. It yields the protein CASSILSNTEAFF.

This chain links TRBV4-2 with TRBJ2-7; 7 positions match TRBD1. Germline values: CDR1 LGHNA, CDR2 YNFKEQ. CDR3 size: 15 residues. V lost 0 bases to trimming and J lost 1 base; unmatched junction nucleotides: 3. CDR3 in DNA: TGTGCCAGCAGCCAAGAACCGACAGGGTCCTACGAGCAGTACTTC. It encodes CASSQEPTGSYEQYF.